This T cell receptor (beta chain) is drawn from a study of cytomegalovirus exposure and HLA in healthy donors (dated by TCRdb to the late 2010s). Regarding the research as a whole: In an earlier analysis of approximately 640 of the donors, about 270 Gb of sequence data and 90 million to 120 million unique TCR beta sequences from some 170 million T cells were reported. An early release that covered more than 550 HLA-typed donors contained around 330 gigabases of sequencing data and tens of millions of unique TCR sequences. Of the 300 to 500 genotyped donors, less than 90% were placed in the genetic ancestry cluster associated with self-reported Caucasian donors. The aim of the study was to test whether cataloging public T cell receptors could identify signatures of past pathogen exposure. The T cell repertoires of 670 or so subjects were profiled by immunosequencing and related to cytomegalovirus serostatus. A separate validation cohort of 100 to 150 different subjects was used in addition to the roughly 700-subject first cohort. High-throughput TCR immunosequencing, statistical association of individual TCRs with disease status, and machine learning were combined to predict cytomegalovirus infection status. A later analysis re-examined previously published TCR beta repertoires from just over 650 donors and added high-resolution HLA genotyping to investigate patterns of TCR occurrence. The later analysis used no new phenotypic data to find candidate immune exposures, relying instead on TCR beta sequences and their occurrence across donors. To decide whether each TCR beta V gene segment behaved as functional or pseudogenic, an earlier analysis of nearly 600 of the donors relied on high-throughput TCR beta sequencing. Donor age, sex, ethnicity and CMV serostatus were compiled together with the repertoire data. A later genetic analysis took genome-wide SNP genotypes for about three fifths of the 666 donors and used that subset as a discovery cohort. All discovery cohort repertoires had been generated using a single sequencing platform. HLA typing included class I and class II loci at four-digit resolution. The number of donors typed differed by locus, with roughly 620-640 for A, B, C, DRB1 and DQB1, more than 500 for DQA1, 600 to 610 for DPA1, and approximately 470 for DPB1. About five DR-DQ haplotypes were treated as single units for association and clustering because of strong linkage in the cohort. Among about 370 genotyped donors of the cohort, an average of roughly 230,000 unique TCR beta nucleotide sequences was sequenced per donor, of which 15% to 20% were non-productive. The investigation overall reported the following: The presence/absence analyses assumed that sequencing depth was roughly uniform across donors, and that assumption may not be true. A few of the identified cytomegalovirus-associated TCR beta chains were confirmed in vitro to be specific for cytomegalovirus antigens. The sequencing pipeline was judged likely to have produced a cluster of highly shared sequence variants as a technical artifact. For the cohort, immune exposure information was limited to CMV serostatus. Linkage disequilibrium might explain the correlated functional status among segregating V segments, but an unknown experimental factor could not be excluded. When HLA alleles, especially DR and DQ, strongly co-occurred, attributing TCR associations to individual alleles was difficult. Cytomegalovirus status was reported to be diagnosed by the classifier with high specificity and sensitivity in both the original and validation cohorts. Most TCR sequences were observed very rarely across donors, whereas some public TCRs were present in many individuals. Compared with equally common non-associated chains, HLA-associated TCR beta chains in a later analysis were more clonally expanded and had lower generation probabilities. In a later genetic analysis, a missense DCLRE1C variant was associated with V-gene and J-gene trimming of TCR beta chains, and the association was replicated in an independent cohort. A later analysis found that TCR association rates varied across HLA loci, with DRB1 alleles showing the most associated TCRs and HLA-C alleles the fewest. Broadly in line with IMGT annotations, most TCR beta V segments showed up in productive rearrangements about 90% or about 30% of the time in an earlier analysis of 587 of the donors. In a later genetic analysis, fewer N-insertions in productive TCRs were reported among donors in an Asian-associated ancestry cluster than the approximately 710-donor mean. In this cohort, only TCR beta chains were sequenced, and detectable features were limited by the absence of alpha or paired-chain data. Several of the top co-occurrence clusters appeared to be linked to parvovirus B19, influenza, CMV and Epstein-Barr virus, according to a later analysis. Some IMGT-functional V segments, including TRBV6-2 and TRBV6-3, could not be distinguished by the 87-base-pair reads and were therefore excluded. According to a later analysis, most CMV-associated TCR beta chains appeared to be HLA-restricted, and the HLA associations seemed to be driven largely by CMV exposure. A further reported finding was that TCR beta sequences accurately predicted the HLA-A and HLA-B alleles for most subjects in the first cohort. The authors suggested that the approach could potentially be generalized to other disease states and immunological phenotypes. Because HLA typing was unavailable for some donors at each locus, only the typed subset was used in association tests. Approximately 18 rarely observed V segments, including chromosome 9 orphons, were excluded from the earlier analysis of approximately 500 of the donors because counts were too low. Specific HLA alleles were associated with over 15,000 TCR beta sequences at a false discovery rate of 0.05 in a later analysis. The study listed 150 to 200 TCR beta chains as associated with cytomegalovirus.

Including cysteine and phenylalanine, the CDR3 has 16 amino acids. Of the read, only the CDR3 DNA is kept; its 48 bases are in frame from base 1. Relative to germline, V is missing 7 bases and J is missing 5 bases, with 13 bases of the junction outside any gene match. For CDR1 and CDR2, the germline V gene (reference sequence) lists SEHNR and FQNEAQ. The protocol used for the library was the immunoSEQ multiplex PCR assay. For the multiplex PCR, a mixture combining 60 forward primers for TCR Vbeta segments and 13 reverse primers for TCR Jbeta segments was used. The CDR3 region of rearranged TCR beta genes was amplified from genomic DNA by a multiplex PCR assay. The amplified TCR beta libraries were sequenced on the Illumina HiSeq System as 87-base-pair reads. On the study's bioinformatics: A later analysis tallied tens of millions of unique TCR beta chains across the 660 or so repertoires, and approximately 12 million of those chains were shared by two or more donors. Raw reads were error-corrected and collapsed into unique sequences by a nearest-neighbor algorithm in which closely related sequences were merged to remove PCR and sequencing errors. CDR3 sequences were aligned to IMGT reference sequences to assign V, D and J gene segments. For a sequence to be retained, a match of at least six nucleotides was required to both a V gene segment and a J gene segment. Rearrangements were called productive when the CDR3 lacked stop codons and stayed in frame with V and J; all others were non-productive. CDR3 was defined according to IMGT convention as the region running from the second conserved V-encoded cysteine to the conserved J-encoded phenylalanine. Sequences without an unambiguous match to a single V gene segment were excluded from the earlier analysis of about 640 of the donors. An earlier analysis of a few hundred of the donors called V segments functional above 56.7% productive rearrangements and segregating when the between-donor standard deviation exceeded 5%. A statistical classification framework was developed to diagnose cytomegalovirus status using the catalog of TCR beta chain sequences. A later analysis assigned V and J genes by comparing TCR nucleotide sequences with IMGT/GENE-DB human TR gene sequences. The TCRdist pipeline was used in a later analysis to assign CDR3 sequences and most-parsimonious VDJ recombination scenarios. A later analysis defined each TCR beta chain by its CDR3 amino acid sequence plus V-gene family, and excluded reads lacking a unique V-gene family. A later analysis removed roughly 590 highly shared, low-generation-probability nucleotide sequences to deal with suspected cross-contamination and a sequencing artifact. In a later analysis, a clonal expansion index for each public chain was calculated from normalized within-repertoire ranks of inferred template counts. In a later analysis, generation probabilities were computed with a VDJ recombination model fitted to out-of-frame rearrangements, and the resulting probabilities were checked against IGoR. In a later analysis, TCR-TCR, TCR-HLA and TCR-CMV co-occurrence was scored with hypergeometric tests, and a repertoire-size bias correction was applied to TCR pairs. A later analysis estimated false discovery rates by permuting HLA or CMV assignments 20 times. In a later analysis, co-occurring TCRs were grouped with DBSCAN, and TCRdist sequence similarity was added when clustering was performed within HLA-allele-positive subsets. For co-occurrence clustering, repertoires with fewer than 30,000 or more than 120,000 public chains were excluded, along with roughly 5 repertoires with anomalous nucleotide sharing. Here the immuneACCESS table is served through TCRdb, limited to in-frame sequences with V and J called. Missing clones are a known gap in these copies; in checked studies unresolved V genes cover under half, and the rest lacks a known reason. Clone size and the V and J calls come from that table; the DNA yielded D and trimming. This sample lists around 86,000 clones; about 79% were detected once. The ten most abundant clones make up roughly 6% of the sample.

As regards this clone: Its antigen specificity is not known. Nothing much larger sits one base from this clone, and base qualities are not available.

In total, 630 or so healthy bone marrow donors made up the cohort. All cohort members were sampled while nominally healthy, although unrecorded immune exposures were likely present. The donor tested CMV seronegative, placing the donor among the 350 or so seronegative members of the cohort. Every donor gave a peripheral blood sample, and the peripheral blood mononuclear cells from that sample were used for TCR beta sequencing. The Qiagen DNeasy Blood Extraction Kit was used to extract genomic DNA from the blood cell samples. The clonotype originates from a female donor in good health and CMV-seronegative. Sequenced sample: PBMCs. Here the chain combines TRBV7-9 and TRBJ2-2, with 7 middle bases fitting TRBD2. The nucleotide sequence is given as TGTGCCAGCATCGGGGTCAGCGGGGAGATAACCGGGGAGCTGTTTTTT. Protein translation: CASIGVSGEITGELFF. The full variable domain, with segments outside the CDR3 supplied by the reference TRBV7-9 and TRBJ2-2 proteins, appears as DTGVSQNPRHKITKRGQNVTFRCDPISEHNRLYWYRQTLGQGPEFLTYFQNEAQLEKSRLLSDRFSAERPKGSFSTLEIQRTEQGDSAMYLCASIGVSGEITGELFFGEGSRLTVL.